The 5 T cell receptor beta chains given below trace back to one sample, sequenced in a study of vaccination and CD4 T cells after COVID-19. This sample's treatment: roughly 11-day PBMC culture with coronavirus spike peptide pools or control peptides (ViraFEST assay). No cognate antigen is known for these TCRs. The Oncomine TCR Beta short-read assay sequenced DNA from cultured CD4+ T cells. MiXCR, run by TCRdb on the PCR reads, gives a single entry per CDR3 protein. Altogether fewer than 13,000 distinct CDR3 sequences are present, about 66% being singletons, with the ten largest covering roughly 27%. The sample consisted of CD4+ T cells from blood, cultured in vitro. These receptors all come from a human donor who had recovered from COVID-19.

The chain carries TRBV5-1 and TRBJ2-3; D is uncertain. The germline CDR1 and CDR2 sequences are SGHRS and YFSETQ. This CDR3 spans 12 amino acids. The germline V and J ends were trimmed by 0 bases and 6 bases, with 5 bases remaining between them. CDR3 residues: CASSLERDTQYF. CDR3 DNA sequence: TGCGCCAGCAGCTTGGAGAGGGATACGCAGTATTTT. Full variable domain (rest looked up from reference TRBV5-1 and TRBJ2-3): KAGVTQTPRYLIKTRGQQVTLSCSPISGHRSVSWYQQTPGQGLQFLFEYFSETQRNKGNFPGRFSGRQFSNSRSEMNVSTLELGDSALYLCASSLERDTQYFGPGTRLTVL.

The chain is built from TRBV7-6 and TRBJ1-6; D may be TRBD1 (6 bases). The CDR3 has 17 amino acids. Germline V gene sequence: CDR1 SGHVS, CDR2 FNYEAQ. The germline V and J ends were trimmed by 4 bases and 7 bases, with 20 bases remaining between them. CDR3 DNA sequence: TGTGCCAGCAGCTCAAGCAGCCGGGCCCAGGGGAATTCACCCCTCCACTTT. Translated: CASSSSSRAQGNSPLHF. Full variable domain (missing parts from reference TRBV7-6 and TRBJ1-6): GAGVSQSPRYKVTKRGQDVALRCDPISGHVSLYWYRQALGQGPEFLTYFNYEAQQDKSGLPNDRFSAERPEGSISTLTIQRTEQRDSAMYRCASSSSSRAQGNSPLHFGNGTRLTVT.

The CDR3 DNA sequence: TGTGCCAGCAGTTCCCGGCGGGTGTCGGGCGCCGATGGCTACACCTTC. Amino acid sequence: CASSSRRVSGADGYTF. The J gene is TRBJ1-2, the V gene TRBV6-2 or TRBV6-3; D gene ambiguous. The V gene's germline CDR1 is MNHEY and CDR2 SVGEGT. This CDR3 has 16 amino acids. Trimming stripped 4 bases from V and 6 bases from J, with 21 bases between.

This clonotype was seen a handful of times. The V gene is TRBV7-9, the J gene TRBJ1-2; perhaps TRBD1 as D (5 bases). This CDR3 has 17 residues. CDR1 is SEHNR and CDR2 is FQNEAQ in the germline V gene (reference sequence). With 5 bases removed from V and 2 bases from J, the gap between germline ends came to 21 bases. The CDR3 sequence: CASSPPGRDSPNYGYTF. DNA for the CDR3: TGTGCCAGCAGCCCCCCCGGCAGGGACTCTCCAAACTATGGCTACACCTTC.

The chain joins TRBV6-5 to TRBJ1-4; D gene unclear. CDR1 MNHEY and CDR2 SVGAGI come from the germline V gene. V was shortened by 2 bases and J by 6 bases, with 13 bases between the two germline ends. This CDR3 is 15 amino acids long. CDR3 DNA: TGTGCCAGCAGTTACGGAGGGAGGGTTGATGAAAAACTGTTTTTT. Encoded protein: CASSYGGRVDEKLFF.